This T cell receptor (beta chain) came from a study of shared clonotypes between healthy human individuals. The protocol was immunoSEQ multiplex PCR, while the TCRdb copy is restricted to in-frame clones and leaves out a portion. This table holds about 530,000 clones, 60% to 80% found once. This clone was detected only a few times. This CDR3 contains 12 residues. V dropped 10 bases and J dropped 4; count of bases not matched to a gene: 6. In germline, CDR1 is MDHEN, CDR2 SYDVKM. V and J are TRBV28 and TRBJ2-7, with TRBD1 identical over 8 bases. This TCR came from a woman aged 40 to 55 in good health. Some clones in this sample may be carry-over from other donors' samples. Sequenced sample: PBMCs. CDR3 nucleotide sequence: TGTGCCACGGCCAGGGGGCGTTACGAGCAGTACTTC. It yields the protein CATARGRYEQYF.